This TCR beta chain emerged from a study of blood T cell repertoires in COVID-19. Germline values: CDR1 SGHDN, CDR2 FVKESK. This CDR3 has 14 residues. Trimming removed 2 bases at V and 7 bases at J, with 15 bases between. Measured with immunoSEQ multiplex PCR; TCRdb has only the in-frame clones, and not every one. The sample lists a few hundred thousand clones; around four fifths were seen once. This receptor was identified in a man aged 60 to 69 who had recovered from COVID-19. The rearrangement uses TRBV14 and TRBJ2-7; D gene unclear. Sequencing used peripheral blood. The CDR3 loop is CASSQHSLTWEQYF. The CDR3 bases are TGTGCCAGCAGCCAACACTCCTTAACGTGGGAGCAGTACTTC.